A single T cell receptor (beta chain) is shown here with its context. The antigen remains unidentified. The data were taken from a study of shared clonotypes between healthy human individuals. Whole-study findings and limits: What limited the represented genetic and exposure-history diversity was the small number of donors.

Deep was the level at which the assay was run. Each unsorted PBMC replicate got 300 ng genomic DNA, tens of thousands of genomes. PBMC DNA, left unsorted, was sequenced on ten immunoSEQ deep assay plates. Some clones are missing from TCRdb's copy, which holds only in-frame ones; the method was immunoSEQ multiplex PCR. The table shows approximately 500,000 clones, with almost 80% occurring only once. CDR1 is SGHRS, CDR2 YFSETQ, per germline. The CDR3 covers 13 residues. Trimming removed 3 bases from V and 8 bases from J; junction bases left unmatched: 3. Sequenced sample: PBMCs. The V gene is TRBV5-1, the J gene TRBJ1-2, with 11 bases lining up with TRBD1. This sequence was found in a woman aged 40-49 years in good health. Some clones in this sample may be carry-over from other donors' samples. The CDR3 DNA follows: TGCGCCAGCAGCTCCGGACAGGGGGCCGGCTACACCTTC. This gives the protein CASSSGQGAGYTF.